These 2 T cell receptor beta chains were sequenced from one sample in a study of T cells in Graves' hyperthyroidism and ophthalmopathy. RNA transcripts gave rise to amplified TCR beta CDR3 regions. Using the HTBI primer set, a first-round RT-PCR was run on the TCR CDR3. TCRdb reprocessed the multiplex PCR reads via MiXCR and lists one record per CDR3 protein. In the table there are 300,000 to 450,000 distinct CDR3 sequences, 11% to 15% of which are singletons. Specimen: blood. The receptor source for this set is a woman aged 55 to 70 with Graves' hyperthyroidism.

The sample holds many counts of this clonotype. The chain uses TRBV2 and TRBJ2-7; 7 positions match TRBD1. In germline, CDR1 is SNHLY, CDR2 FYNNEI. With 6 bases clipped from V and 2 bases from J, the junction kept 7 bases outside the gene matches. The CDR3 has 14 residues. In DNA, the CDR3 is TGTGCCAGCAGAGGGACAGTTTCTACCTACGAGCAGTACTTC. It is translated as CASRGTVSTYEQYF.

This clonotype was counted ten times or more. The CDR3 region has the DNA TGTGCCAGCAGTGAAGCTTCCTCAAATCAGCCCCAGCATTTT. This codes for CASSEASSNQPQHF. V gene TRBV6-1 combines with J gene TRBJ1-5; D is unclear. The CDR3 contains 14 residues. V was clipped by 0 bases and J by 4 bases, with 7 bases between them. Germline CDR1 reads MNHNS; CDR2 reads SASEGT.